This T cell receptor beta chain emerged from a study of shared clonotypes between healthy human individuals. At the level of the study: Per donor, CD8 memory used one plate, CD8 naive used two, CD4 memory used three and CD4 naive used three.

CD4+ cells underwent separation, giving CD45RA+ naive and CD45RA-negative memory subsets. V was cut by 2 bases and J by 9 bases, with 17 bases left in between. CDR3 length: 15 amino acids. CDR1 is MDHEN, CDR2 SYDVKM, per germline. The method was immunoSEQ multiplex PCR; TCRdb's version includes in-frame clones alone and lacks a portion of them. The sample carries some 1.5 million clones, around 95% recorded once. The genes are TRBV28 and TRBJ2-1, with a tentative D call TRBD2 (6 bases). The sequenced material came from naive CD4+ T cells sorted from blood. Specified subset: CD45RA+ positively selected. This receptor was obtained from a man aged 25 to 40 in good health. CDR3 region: CASSLSGPARGEQFF. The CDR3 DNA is TGTGCCAGCAGTTTAAGCGGGCCAGCGCGGGGTGAGCAGTTCTTC.